The 27 T cell receptor beta chains listed next were all sequenced from one sample in a study of CD8 T cells in ankylosing spondylitis (dated by TCRdb to 2016 to 2017). Preparation of the library involved 5' RACE. The sample was run on an Illumina HiSeq 2500. TCRdb cleaned the public reads at Q25 with fastp, built clones with MiXCR and kept in-frame beta chains. Every CDR3 protein is listed once, alongside the most common genes and DNA of its rows. Present in this sample are roughly 260,000 distinct CDR3 sequences, about 20% of which were seen just once. Of the sample, roughly 8% is held by the ten largest clones. The material sequenced was blood, either unsorted or a sorted T cell fraction (not recorded which). The receptors were sampled from a male donor with ankylosing spondylitis or in good health (not recorded which).

The V call is TRBV28, the J call TRBJ2-3; the match to TRBD2 covers 12 bases. J gave up 1 base and V 5 bases, and 10 bases lay outside the gene matches. Germline V lookup: CDR1 MDHEN, CDR2 SYDVKM. CDR3 size: 18 residues. The CDR3 here is CASSLLAGGRGGTDTQYF. The CDR3 DNA reads as TGTGCCAGCAGTCTCCTAGCGGGGGGGAGGGGTGGCACAGATACGCAGTATTTT.

This clonotype has more than one count but fewer than ten. The chain uses TRBV3-1 and TRBJ2-1; 8 bases match TRBD2. Germline V gene data show CDR1 as LGHDT and CDR2 as YNNKEL (reference sequence). The CDR3 is 14 residues long. Losses at the gene ends were 0 bases for V and 9 bases for J; bases not matched to a gene: 4. CDR3 loop: CASSQDTGRGEQFF. CDR3 sequence (DNA): TGTGCCAGCAGCCAAGATACCGGGAGGGGTGAGCAGTTCTTC.

The genes are TRBV7-9 and TRBJ2-1; perhaps D is TRBD1 or TRBD2 (5 bases each). The germline CDR1 and CDR2 sequences are SEHNR and FQNEAQ (reference sequence). The CDR3 totals 15 residues. Trimming took 3 bases from V and 0 from J, leaving 9 bases between them. This CDR3 reads CASSFPGASYNEQFF. The CDR3 coding sequence is TGTGCCAGCAGCTTTCCCGGGGCCTCCTACAATGAGCAGTTCTTC. Looking up the rest from reference TRBV7-9 and TRBJ2-1 gives the full variable domain: DTGVSQNPRHKITKRGQNVTFRCDPISEHNRLYWYRQTLGQGPEFLTYFQNEAQLEKSRLLSDRFSAERPKGSFSTLEIQRTEQGDSAMYLCASSFPGASYNEQFFGPGTRLTVL.

Only a few counts were recorded for this clonotype. The gene calls are TRBV20-1 and TRBJ2-1, with TRBD2 matching over 14 bases. Germline V gene data show CDR1 as DFQATT and CDR2 as SNEGSKA (reference sequence). The CDR3 length is 14 residues. V lost 6 bases, J lost 9 bases, and 7 bases stayed unmatched. The CDR3 reads CSAAPTSGRGEQFF. Here the CDR3 DNA reads TGCAGTGCCGCCCCGACTAGCGGGAGGGGTGAGCAGTTCTTC.

About this clonotype: A single base separates this from a much larger clone, so it may be a read error. The chain links TRBV20-1 to TRBJ2-3; TRBD2 matches at 8 bases. This CDR3 comprises 15 residues. Germline V gene data show CDR1 as DFQATT and CDR2 as SNEGSKA (reference sequence). CDR3 in DNA: TGCACTGCTAGAGTACCGGGACTAGGGGGTAATACGCAGTATTTT. This translates into CTARVPGLGGNTQYF.

In its sample, this clonotype was seen a few times. The J gene is TRBJ1-1, the V gene TRBV7-9; possibly TRBD1 for D (5 bases). Germline V lookup: CDR1 SEHNR, CDR2 FQNEAQ (reference sequence). This CDR3 is 15 amino acids long. Trimming shortened V by 5 bases and J by 4 bases, and 17 bases separated the two germline ends. CDR3 protein: CASSLGLQGFTEAFF. The CDR3 nucleotides read TGTGCCAGCAGCCTCGGGCTCCAGGGATTCACTGAAGCTTTCTTT.

V usage is TRBV20-1 and J usage is TRBJ1-3; D possibly corresponds to TRBD1 (6 bases). The CDR3 contains 15 residues. In germline, CDR1 is DFQATT, CDR2 SNEGSKA (reference sequence). Trimming left V 1 base short and J 3 bases short, with 13 bases between. The CDR3 loop is CSARGQEGGGNTIYF. The CDR3, as DNA: TGCAGTGCTAGAGGACAGGAGGGAGGTGGAAACACCATATATTTT.

V usage is TRBV12-3 or TRBV12-4 and J usage is TRBJ2-3, with TRBD2 matching 8 bases. V was pared by 6 bases and J by 4 bases, with 9 bases of the junction left unmatched. CDR3 length equals 15 residues. The DNA of the CDR3 is TGTGCCAGCAGCCCGGGGGGGGGGCCGGCAGATACGCAGTATTTT. Translating it yields CASSPGGGPADTQYF.

In its sample, this clonotype was seen a few times. The genes are TRBV12-3 or TRBV12-4 and TRBJ1-4; 8 bases are shared with TRBD1. V trimming: 6 bases; J trimming: 6 bases; junction bases outside the gene matches: 15. This CDR3 has 17 residues. CDR3 nucleotides: TGTGCCAGCAGGCATTGGTCAGGGGGCGCGGGAGATGAAAAACTGTTTTTT. Residues: CASRHWSGGAGDEKLFF.

The CDR3 DNA reads TGTGCCACCAGCAGAGAAGGTAGGGAGAGGGAGCCCCAGCATTTT. The encoded protein is CATSREGREREPQHF. This chain links TRBV15 with TRBJ1-5; no reliable D call. The CDR3 consists of 15 residues. Trimming cost V 0 bases and J 8 bases, with 14 bases left between them. Germline CDR1 reads LNHNV; CDR2 reads YYDKDF (reference sequence).

This clonotype showed up just once. The CDR3 region is CASSSSRWAQYF. The CDR3 nucleotides read TGTGCCAGCAGCTCTTCTCGATGGGCCCAGTACTTC. V and J are TRBV11-2 and TRBJ2-5; no firm D call. Germline CDR1 reads SGHAT; CDR2 reads FQNNGV. V was trimmed by 4 bases and J by 9 bases, leaving 12 bases between them. The CDR3 is 12 residues long.

The rearrangement links TRBV24-1 to TRBJ2-1; 9 bases align to TRBD2. This CDR3 has 18 amino acids. In germline, CDR1 is KGHDR, CDR2 SFDVKD. With V trimmed by 0 bases and J by 4 bases, 9 bases remained unmatched. CDR3 DNA: TGTGCCACCAGTGATTTGAGGTCCGGTAGCGGGAGATACAATGAGCAGTTCTTC. Residues: CATSDLRSGSGRYNEQFF.

The CDR3 DNA is TGTGCCAGCAAAAGCGGGGGGGGTGCCAAAAACATTCAGTACTTC. The encoded protein is CASKSGGGAKNIQYF. This chain joins TRBV2 and TRBJ2-4; 10 bases align to TRBD2. Per the germline V gene, CDR1 is SNHLY and CDR2 is FYNNEI. This CDR3 region has 15 residues. The trim removed 7 bases at V and 1 base at J, leaving 4 bases unmatched.

This clonotype was detected only once. The junction does not match germline at one end; this may be a read error. The chain joins TRBV27 to TRBJ1-2; 8 positions match TRBD1. Germline CDR1 reads MNHEY; CDR2 reads SMNVEV (reference sequence). This CDR3 has 13 residues. CDR3 in DNA: TGTGCCAACAGTTTATCGGGACAGGAGCGCTACACCTTC. Translated: CANSLSGQERYTF.

The chain uses TRBV7-8 and TRBJ2-5; 7 bases map to TRBD2. Germline CDR1 is SGHVS and CDR2 is FQNEAQ. V gave up 7 bases and J gave up 3 bases; unmatched junction bases: 20. CDR3 length: 18 residues. The CDR3 DNA sequence: TGTGCCAGCATCTCCGGTACTCTCCGGGACTATTCAAAAGAGACCCAGTACTTC. Translating it yields CASISGTLRDYSKETQYF. The full variable domain, rest sourced from reference TRBV7-8 and TRBJ2-5, is GAGVSQSPRYKVAKRGQDVALRCDPISGHVSLFWYQQALGQGPEFLTYFQNEAQLDKSGLPSDRFFAERPEGSVSTLKIQRTQQEDSAVYLCASISGTLRDYSKETQYFGPGTRLLVL.

V is TRBV29-1 and J is TRBJ2-1; D possibly corresponds to TRBD2 (6 bases). CDR3 length: 15 amino acids. Germline V gene data show CDR1 as SQVTM and CDR2 as ANQGSEA. The V end was cut by 0 bases, the J end by 4 bases, with 13 bases between. CDR3 coding DNA: TGCAGCGTTGAAGAAACCGCGGGGCCTTACAATGAGCAGTTCTTC. It encodes CSVEETAGPYNEQFF.

This clonotype was seen more than once but under ten times. This chain joins TRBV27 and TRBJ2-1, with 10 bases aligning to TRBD2. The J segment lost 1 base and the V segment lost 1 base, leaving 7 bases of the junction unmatched. The CDR3 runs 18 residues. Germline assignment: CDR1 MNHEY and CDR2 SMNVEV (reference sequence). The CDR3: CASSLWDASGGSYNEQFF. CDR3 nucleotide sequence: TGTGCCAGCAGTTTATGGGATGCTAGCGGGGGATCCTACAATGAGCAGTTCTTC.

This clonotype has just a few counts. V gene TRBV4-1 combines with J gene TRBJ2-6, with 7 bases fitting TRBD1. Germline loops: CDR1 MGHRA, CDR2 YSYEKL. V lost 0 bases, J lost 2 bases, and 7 bases stayed unmatched. CDR3 size: 18 residues. The CDR3 sequence: CASSQEGTQGAGANVLTF. Written as DNA, the CDR3 is TGCGCCAGCAGCCAAGAAGGGACCCAGGGGGCTGGGGCCAACGTCCTGACTTTC.

This chain connects TRBV27 to TRBJ2-3; 7 bases agree with TRBD1. Germline V gene sequence: CDR1 MNHEY, CDR2 SMNVEV (reference sequence). J lost 4 bases, V lost 3 bases, and 7 bases had no gene match. The CDR3 is made up of 15 amino acids. CDR3 amino acids: CASSFGAGGPDTQYF. The CDR3 DNA follows: TGTGCCAGCAGTTTTGGAGCAGGGGGTCCAGATACGCAGTATTTT.

This clonotype was counted only a few times. The rearrangement uses TRBV7-2 and TRBJ1-1, with a tentative D call TRBD1 (6 bases). The V and J ends lost 5 bases and 3 bases respectively, with 22 bases between them. Germline assignment: CDR1 SGHTA and CDR2 FQGNSA. This CDR3 spans 17 amino acids. The CDR3 DNA sequence: TGTGCCAGCAGCCCCGGGGGGGGCCGGGAAAAATACACTGAAGCTTTCTTT. Translated, it gives CASSPGGGREKYTEAFF.

Ten or more counts support this clonotype. The V call is TRBV6-5, the J call TRBJ2-7, with D unresolved. Germline-derived CDR1 and CDR2 are MNHEY and SVGAGI. CDR3 size: 14 residues. V lost 2 bases and J lost 2, with 10 bases in between. The CDR3 DNA reads TGTGCCAGCAGTTACACGACCGGCCCCTACGAGCAGTACGTC. Translated, it gives CASSYTTGPYEQYV.

The chain employs TRBV5-1 and TRBJ1-1; 8 bases line up with TRBD1. The CDR3 spans 16 residues. Germline lookup yields CDR1 SGHRS and CDR2 YFSETQ. V lost 2 bases, J lost 0 bases, and 6 bases stayed unmatched. The CDR3 here is CASSLGQGVMNTEAFF. CDR3 nucleotides: TGCGCCAGCAGCTTAGGACAGGGAGTGATGAACACTGAAGCTTTCTTT.

This clonotype has more than one count but fewer than ten. The gene calls are TRBV28 and TRBJ1-2; 7 bases align to TRBD1. Germline CDR1 is MDHEN and CDR2 is SYDVKM. V shed 6 bases, J shed 4 bases, and the junction held 8 bases outside the gene matches. The CDR3 has 14 residues. This CDR3 is CASRRQGRLYGYTF. The CDR3 DNA is TGTGCCAGCAGGCGACAGGGTCGACTCTATGGCTACACCTTC.

V and J are TRBV25-1 and TRBJ1-2; no definite D call. Germline V gene sequence: CDR1 MGHDK, CDR2 SYGVNS. This CDR3 is built from 14 residues. The V end was cut by 4 bases, the J end by 8 bases, with 17 bases between. The CDR3 DNA follows: TGTGCCAGCAGTGGCCGAGGGAAGTCCTGGGGCTACACCTTC. This gives the protein CASSGRGKSWGYTF.

This clonotype has more than one count but fewer than ten. The chain is built from TRBV20-1 and TRBJ2-3, with TRBD2 matching over 10 bases. Per germline, CDR1 DFQATT and CDR2 SNEGSKA (reference sequence). CDR3 length: 13 amino acids. The CDR3 loop reads CTLGLAGEDTQYF. CDR3 nucleotides: TGCACCCTGGGGCTAGCGGGGGAAGATACGCAGTATTTT.

This chain connects TRBV7-3 to TRBJ2-5; D perhaps matches TRBD2 (5 bases). V was cut by 5 bases and J by 5 bases, with 15 bases left in between. Per the germline V gene, CDR1 is SGHTA and CDR2 is FQGTGA. The CDR3 covers 14 residues. Written as DNA, the CDR3 is TGTGCCAGCAGCGCAATCGGGATCGGGGAGACCCAGTACTTC. Translating it yields CASSAIGIGETQYF. Full variable domain (rest looked up from reference TRBV7-3 and TRBJ2-5): GAGVSQTPSNKVTEKGKYVELRCDPISGHTALYWYRQSLGQGPEFLIYFQGTGAADDSGLPNDRFFAVRPEGSVSTLKIQRTERGDSAVYLCASSAIGIGETQYFGPGTRLLVL.

This chain joins TRBV28 and TRBJ2-3, with 10 nucleotides matching TRBD2. V was pared by 6 bases and J by 0 bases, with 12 bases of the junction left unmatched. There are 18 residues in the CDR3. Germline CDR1 reads MDHEN; CDR2 reads SYDVKM. CDR3 loop: CASSSPRGSGGSTDTQYF. The CDR3 coding sequence is TGTGCCAGCAGCTCCCCGCGAGGTAGCGGGGGGAGCACAGATACGCAGTATTTT.